A single T cell receptor beta chain is shown here with its context. Authors' data handling: Amplification with reference gene primers provided the estimates of nucleated cell counts. Assay used: immunoSEQ multiplex PCR; TCRdb lists only in-frame clones, some missing. The DNA was the basis for D and trimming; V, J and clone size are from that table. The table shows over 200,000 clones, with about 85% occurring only once. The data were taken from a study of blood T cell repertoires in COVID-19. Study background: The United States, Italy and Spain were the sources of the acute and convalescent COVID-19 samples. The cDNA or gDNA used as material had been derived from T cells, B-cell-depleted T cells, or PBMCs.

From germline, CDR1 is PRHDT and CDR2 FYEKMQ (reference sequence). The CDR3 consists of 14 residues. The V gene lost 0 bases and the J gene lost 1 base, with 6 bases spanning the gap. Sequenced input: peripheral blood. The TCR comes from a woman aged 18-35 years who had recovered from COVID-19. This chain connects TRBV13 to TRBJ1-1; D ambiguous. CDR3 region: CASSLGGPNTEAFF. Here the CDR3 DNA reads TGTGCCAGCAGCTTAGGGGGCCCGAACACTGAAGCTTTCTTT.